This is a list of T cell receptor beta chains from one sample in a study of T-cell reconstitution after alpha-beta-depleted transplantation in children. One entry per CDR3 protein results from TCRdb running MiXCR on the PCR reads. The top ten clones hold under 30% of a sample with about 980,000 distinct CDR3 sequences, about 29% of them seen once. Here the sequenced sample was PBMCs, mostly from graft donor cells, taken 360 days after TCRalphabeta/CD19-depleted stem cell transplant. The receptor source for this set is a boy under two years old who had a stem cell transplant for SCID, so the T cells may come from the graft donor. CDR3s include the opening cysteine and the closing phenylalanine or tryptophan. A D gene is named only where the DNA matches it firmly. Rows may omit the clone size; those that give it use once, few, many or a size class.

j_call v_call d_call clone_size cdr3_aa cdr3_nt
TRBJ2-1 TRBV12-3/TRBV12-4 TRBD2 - CASSLGPSRAGSYNEQFF TGTGCCAGCAGTCTGGGCCCCTCCCGAGCGGGGAGCTACAATGAGCAGTTCTTC
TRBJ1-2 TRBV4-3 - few CASSQIRSTVFAYGYTF TGCGCCAGCAGCCAAATCCGTTCCACAGTTTTTGCTTATGGCTACACCTTC
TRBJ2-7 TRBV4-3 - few CASSQGVATPYEQYF TGCGCCAGCAGCCAAGGGGTAGCGACCCCCTACGAGCAGTACTTC
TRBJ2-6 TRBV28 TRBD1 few CASSRLDRRGANVLTF TGTGCCAGCAGTAGACTGGACAGGCGTGGGGCCAACGTCCTGACTTTC
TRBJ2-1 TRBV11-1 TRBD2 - CASSYPGLAGSNEQFF TGTGCCAGCAGCTATCCAGGACTAGCGGGGAGTAATGAGCAGTTCTTC
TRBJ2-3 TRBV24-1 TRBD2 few CATSDPHSGLGTDTQYF TGTGCCACCAGTGATCCCCATAGCGGGCTCGGCACAGATACGCAGTATTTT
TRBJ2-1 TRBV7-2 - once CASSANRGLQRPNEQFF TGTGCCAGCAGCGCTAACCGGGGTCTACAGAGGCCGAATGAGCAGTTCTTC
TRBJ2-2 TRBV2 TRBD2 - CASSVLAAYTGELFF TGTGCCAGCAGTGTCCTAGCGGCGTACACCGGGGAGCTGTTTTTT
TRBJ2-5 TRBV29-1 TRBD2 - CSVDWFKRGGGETQYF TGCAGCGTTGATTGGTTTAAGCGGGGGGGCGGAGAGACCCAGTACTTC
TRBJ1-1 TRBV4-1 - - CASNSGANTEAFF TGCGCCAGCAATTCAGGGGCTAACACTGAAGCTTTCTTT
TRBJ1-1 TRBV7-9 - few CASNLQMATTEAFF TGTGCCAGCAACCTACAGATGGCCACCACTGAAGCTTTCTTT
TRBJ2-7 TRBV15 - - CATSNLTRRYF TGTGCCACCAGCAACCTGACTAGAAGGTACTTC
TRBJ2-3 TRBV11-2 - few CASSLDIPSVRTDTQYF TGTGCCAGCAGCTTAGATATACCTAGCGTCCGCACAGATACGCAGTATTTT
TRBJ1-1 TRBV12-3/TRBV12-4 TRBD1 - CASSSRTGDNLMNTEAFF TGTGCCAGCAGTTCCCGGACAGGCGACAACCTAATGAACACTGAAGCTTTCTTT
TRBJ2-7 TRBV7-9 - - CASSLWARRGGGDEQYF TGTGCCAGCAGCTTATGGGCCCGGAGAGGAGGGGGCGACGAGCAGTACTTC
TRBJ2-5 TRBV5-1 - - CASSLRDYRRRRETQYF TGCGCCAGCAGCCTCAGGGATTACAGGAGGAGAAGGGAGACCCAGTACTTC
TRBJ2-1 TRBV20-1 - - CSAPAPATAYNEQFF TGCAGTGCCCCCGCCCCCGCGACAGCTTACAATGAGCAGTTCTTC
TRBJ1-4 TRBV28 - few CASSVPTATNEKLFF TGTGCCAGCAGTGTACCAACTGCAACTAATGAAAAACTGTTTTTT
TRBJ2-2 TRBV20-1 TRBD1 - CSAEGQYDTGELFF TGCAGTGCTGAGGGACAGTATGACACCGGGGAGCTGTTTTTT
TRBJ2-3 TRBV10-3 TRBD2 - CAISEPSGGRTDTQYF TGTGCCATCAGTGAGCCTAGCGGGGGCCGCACAGATACGCAGTATTTT
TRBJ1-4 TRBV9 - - CASSPTVLTNEKLFF TGTGCCAGCAGCCCCACCGTGTTGACTAATGAAAAACTGTTTTTT
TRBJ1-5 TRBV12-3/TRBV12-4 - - CASSPARGRYYSNQPQHF TGTGCCAGCAGCCCTGCTCGGGGCCGATACTATAGCAATCAGCCCCAGCATTTT
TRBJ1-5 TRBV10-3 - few CAISESGRGVNQPQHF TGTGCCATCAGTGAGTCGGGCAGGGGTGTAAATCAGCCCCAGCATTTT
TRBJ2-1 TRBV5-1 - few CASSLVRGPANEQFF TGCGCCAGCAGCTTGGTTCGGGGTCCCGCGAATGAGCAGTTCTTC
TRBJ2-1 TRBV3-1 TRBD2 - CASSQAHTGTRANEQFF TGTGCCAGCAGCCAGGCCCATACCGGGACTAGGGCCAATGAGCAGTTCTTC
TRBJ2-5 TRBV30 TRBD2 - CACTIGSAGGPETQYF TGTGCCTGTACAATCGGGAGCGCGGGGGGGCCCGAGACCCAGTACTTC
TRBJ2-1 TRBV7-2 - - CASSLIFNNEQFF TGTGCCAGCAGCTTAATCTTTAACAATGAGCAGTTCTTC
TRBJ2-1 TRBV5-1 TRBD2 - CASRPGTSGSNEQFF TGCGCCAGCAGACCCGGGACTAGCGGCTCCAATGAGCAGTTCTTC
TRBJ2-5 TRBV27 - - CASRPTLRGLETQYF TGTGCCAGCAGACCTACGCTAAGGGGATTGGAGACCCAGTACTTC
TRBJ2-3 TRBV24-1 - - CATSDLWPQGTQYF TGTGCCACCAGTGATTTGTGGCCGCAGGGGACGCAGTATTTT
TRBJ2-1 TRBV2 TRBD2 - CALLSGGVYNEQFF TGTGCCCTACTTAGCGGGGGGGTCTACAATGAGCAGTTCTTC
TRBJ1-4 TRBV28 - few CASRNAGDANEKLFF TGTGCCAGCAGGAACGCCGGGGACGCTAATGAAAAACTGTTTTTT